These T cell receptor beta chains were read from a single sample in a study of blood T cells in healthy people across ages. MiXCR was run by TCRdb on the 5' RACE reads, yielding one entry per CDR3 protein. Among some 1,800,000 distinct CDR3 sequences listed, 35% to 50% were seen once. The sequencing input was blood. The receptor source for this set is a human donor in good health. Both conserved end residues are part of each CDR3. A D gene is named only where the DNA matches it firmly. Rows may omit the clone size; those that give it use once, few, many or a size class.

>-|TRBJ2-1|TRBV6-5|-
TGTGCCAGCAGTTACTCGCGGACCTCTGCACCGAGGGATGAGCAGTTCTTC
CASSYSRTSAPRDEQFF
>few|TRBJ1-2|TRBV27|-
TGTGCCAGCAGTTTTTTGGCCGGGGAAGGCTACACCTTC
CASSFLAGEGYTF
>-|TRBJ2-7|TRBV7-2|-
TGTGCCAGCAGCAAATGGACACACTCCTACAATGAGCAGTACTTC
CASSKWTHSYNEQYF
>-|TRBJ1-3|TRBV7-3|-
TGTGCCAGCAGCCCAGAACCCAGTGACTCTGGAAACACCATATATTTT
CASSPEPSDSGNTIYF
>-|TRBJ2-3|TRBV3-1|-
TGTGCCAGCAGCCGAACACAAAAAGATACGCAGTATTTT
CASSRTQKDTQYF
>-|TRBJ2-2|TRBV7-3|-
TGTGCCAGCACCGGGGAGCTGTTTTTT
CASTGELFF
>-|TRBJ2-7|TRBV6-2/TRBV6-3|TRBD1
TGTGCCACTACCTGGGACAGTTTTTCCTACGAGCAGTACTTC
CATTWDSFSYEQYF
>-|TRBJ1-6|TRBV9|-
TGTGCCAGCAGCGTAGAAGGAGGTGTCGGTTCACCCCTCCACTTT
CASSVEGGVGSPLHF
>few|TRBJ1-2|TRBV4-1|-
TGCGCCAGCAGCCAAGAAGAGCAGCCCGTCTATGGCTACACCTTC
CASSQEEQPVYGYTF
>few|TRBJ2-4|TRBV29-1|TRBD1
TGCAGCGTTGAGGACAGGGGGCGGGACAAGCAGTACTTC
CSVEDRGRDKQYF